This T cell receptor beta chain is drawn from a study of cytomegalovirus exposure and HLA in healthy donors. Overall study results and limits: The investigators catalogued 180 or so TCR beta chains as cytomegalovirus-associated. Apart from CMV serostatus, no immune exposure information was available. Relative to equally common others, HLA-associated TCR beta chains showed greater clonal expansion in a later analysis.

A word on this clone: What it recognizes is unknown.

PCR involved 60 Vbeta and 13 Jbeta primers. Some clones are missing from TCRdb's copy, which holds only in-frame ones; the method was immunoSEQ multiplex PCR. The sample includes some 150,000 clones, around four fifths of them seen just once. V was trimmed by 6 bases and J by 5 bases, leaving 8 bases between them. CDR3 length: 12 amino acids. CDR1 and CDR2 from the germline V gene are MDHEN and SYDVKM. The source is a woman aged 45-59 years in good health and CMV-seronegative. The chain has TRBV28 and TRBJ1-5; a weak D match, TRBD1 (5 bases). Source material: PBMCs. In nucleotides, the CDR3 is TGTGCCAGCAGGCAGGGTGATCAGCCCCAGCATTTT. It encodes CASRQGDQPQHF.